Its frequency marks the clone carrying this TCR beta chain as medium-sized (0.01 to 0.1%). Antigen unknown. Each sample's input was about 250 ng genomic DNA, 38,000 or so genome equivalents. The data belong to a study of T cell clusters in autoimmune cytopenias. Study-wide results and limits: The T cell clusters were defined only in silico, without experimental functional validation.

One tube held mixed TRB-A and TRB-B primer pools for touch-down PCR. No DNA is given; TCRdb re-called the multiplex PCR reads and lists each CDR3 protein once. Its listing shows approximately 14,000 distinct CDR3 sequences. Germline CDR1 is LNHDA and CDR2 is SQIVND (reference sequence). The CDR3 consists of 15 residues. The chain joins TRBV19 to TRBJ2-2; as DNA is missing, the TRBD2 call by TCRdb cannot be tested. The source is a human donor with an autoimmune cytopenia or autoimmune hepatitis (not recorded which). Sequencing input: peripheral blood. The CDR3 sequence: CASSIGSSVTGELFF.